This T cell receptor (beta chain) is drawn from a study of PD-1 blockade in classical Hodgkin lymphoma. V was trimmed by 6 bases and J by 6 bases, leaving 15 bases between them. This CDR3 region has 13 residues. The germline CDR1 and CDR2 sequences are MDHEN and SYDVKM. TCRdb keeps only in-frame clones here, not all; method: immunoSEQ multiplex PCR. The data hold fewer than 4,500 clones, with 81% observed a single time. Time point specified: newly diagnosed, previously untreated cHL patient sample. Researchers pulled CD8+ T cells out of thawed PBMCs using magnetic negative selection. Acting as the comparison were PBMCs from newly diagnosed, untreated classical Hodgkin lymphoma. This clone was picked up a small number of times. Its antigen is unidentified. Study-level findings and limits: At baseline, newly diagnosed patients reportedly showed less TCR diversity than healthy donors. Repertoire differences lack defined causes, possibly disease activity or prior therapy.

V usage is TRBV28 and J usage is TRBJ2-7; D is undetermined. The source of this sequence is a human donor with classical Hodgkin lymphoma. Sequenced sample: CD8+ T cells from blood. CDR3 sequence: CASSIGRQGEQYF. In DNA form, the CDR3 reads TGTGCCAGCAGCATAGGGCGCCAAGGCGAGCAGTACTTC.